The rows below give T cell receptor beta chains drawn from one sample of a study of cytomegalovirus exposure and HLA in healthy donors. This table comes from immunoSEQ multiplex PCR, and its TCRdb copy is limited to in-frame clones, with some not included. The table shows about 170,000 clones, with 77% occurring only once. The specimen sequenced was PBMCs. The receptors here all came from a woman aged 25 to 45 in good health and CMV-seropositive. The CDR3 runs from the conserved cysteine through the conserved F or W. Each record gives: D gene, clone size, V gene, J gene, CDR3 protein, CDR3 DNA. The D gene is left open where the match is weak. Size is omitted from some rows. Given values are once, few, many or a class for expanded clones.

d_gene: .
abundance: .
v_gene: TRBV28
j_gene: TRBJ2-2
CDR3aa: CASSPPGTGELFF
CDR3nt: TGTGCCAGCAGTCCCCCGGGGACCGGGGAGCTGTTTTTT

d_gene: .
abundance: .
v_gene: TRBV30
j_gene: TRBJ1-2
CDR3aa: CAWSRLATGSLFF
CDR3nt: TGTGCCTGGAGCCGTTTGGCTACAGGGAGTCTCTTCTTC

d_gene: .
abundance: .
v_gene: TRBV19
j_gene: TRBJ2-7
CDR3aa: CASSVGGESYEQYF
CDR3nt: TGTGCCAGTAGTGTCGGCGGGGAGTCCTACGAGCAGTACTTC

d_gene: .
abundance: .
v_gene: TRBV9
j_gene: TRBJ1-5
CDR3aa: CASSETGNNQPQHF
CDR3nt: TGTGCCAGCAGCGAAACAGGGAACAATCAGCCCCAGCATTTT

d_gene: .
abundance: .
v_gene: TRBV4-1
j_gene: TRBJ2-7
CDR3aa: CASSQAVGGYEQYF
CDR3nt: TGCGCCAGCAGCCAAGCGGTGGGAGGTTACGAGCAGTACTTC

d_gene: TRBD2
abundance: .
v_gene: TRBV5-8
j_gene: TRBJ2-5
CDR3aa: CASSSGLAGVETQYF
CDR3nt: TGTGCCAGCAGCTCTGGACTAGCGGGAGTGGAGACCCAGTACTTC

d_gene: .
abundance: .
v_gene: TRBV6-5
j_gene: TRBJ2-7
CDR3aa: CASSPGLIYEQYF
CDR3nt: TGTGCCAGCAGCCCCGGACTGATCTACGAGCAGTACTTC

d_gene: .
abundance: .
v_gene: TRBV5-4
j_gene: TRBJ1-1
CDR3aa: CASSPGTPNTEAFF
CDR3nt: TGTGCCAGCAGCCCAGGGACACCGAACACTGAAGCTTTCTTT

d_gene: .
abundance: .
v_gene: TRBV5-4
j_gene: TRBJ2-3
CDR3aa: CASSTPMSGTDTQYF
CDR3nt: TGTGCCAGCAGCACCCCCATGAGCGGCACAGATACGCAGTATTTT

d_gene: .
abundance: .
v_gene: TRBV10-2
j_gene: TRBJ2-7
CDR3aa: CASRGGYEQYF
CDR3nt: TGCGCCAGCAGAGGGGGCTACGAGCAGTACTTC

d_gene: TRBD1
abundance: .
v_gene: TRBV12-5
j_gene: TRBJ2-3
CDR3aa: CASGFGQGVTDTQYF
CDR3nt: TGTGCTAGTGGTTTCGGACAGGGGGTCACAGATACGCAGTATTTT

d_gene: TRBD1
abundance: few
v_gene: TRBV9
j_gene: TRBJ1-2
CDR3aa: CASSVGTGDYTF
CDR3nt: TGTGCCAGCAGCGTAGGGACAGGGGACTACACCTTC

d_gene: TRBD2
abundance: .
v_gene: TRBV7-2
j_gene: TRBJ2-7
CDR3aa: CASSSGLAVSYEQYF
CDR3nt: TGTGCCAGCAGCTCCGGACTAGCGGTTTCCTACGAGCAGTACTTC

d_gene: TRBD2
abundance: .
v_gene: TRBV6-5
j_gene: TRBJ2-3
CDR3aa: CASSYSSGRRTDTQYF
CDR3nt: TGTGCCAGCAGTTACTCGAGCGGGAGAAGGACAGATACGCAGTATTTT

d_gene: .
abundance: .
v_gene: TRBV5-1
j_gene: TRBJ2-5
CDR3aa: CASSLVLGEETQYF
CDR3nt: TGCGCCAGCAGCTTGGTTCTGGGAGAAGAGACCCAGTACTTC

d_gene: TRBD1
abundance: .
v_gene: TRBV6-1
j_gene: TRBJ2-1
CDR3aa: CASSEPGSGGVNEQFF
CDR3nt: TGTGCCAGCAGTGAACCAGGGTCAGGGGGCGTAAATGAGCAGTTCTTC

d_gene: .
abundance: .
v_gene: TRBV5-1
j_gene: TRBJ1-1
CDR3aa: CASSLYPEPNTEAFF
CDR3nt: TGCGCCAGCAGCTTGTACCCGGAGCCGAACACTGAAGCTTTCTTT

d_gene: TRBD1
abundance: .
v_gene: TRBV7-8
j_gene: TRBJ2-4
CDR3aa: CASSREEQGLGKNIQYF
CDR3nt: TGTGCCAGCAGTCGCGAGGAACAGGGGTTAGGCAAAAACATTCAGTACTTC

d_gene: .
abundance: once
v_gene: TRBV2
j_gene: TRBJ2-5
CDR3aa: CASRPSSSETQYF
CDR3nt: TGTGCCAGCAGACCTTCTAGCAGTGAGACCCAGTACTTC

d_gene: TRBD1
abundance: .
v_gene: TRBV4-2
j_gene: TRBJ1-5
CDR3aa: CASSQRGQGADQPQHF
CDR3nt: TGTGCCAGCAGCCAACGTGGGCAGGGGGCTGATCAGCCCCAGCATTTT

d_gene: .
abundance: few
v_gene: TRBV28
j_gene: TRBJ1-2
CDR3aa: CASSLGSALNYGYTF
CDR3nt: TGTGCCAGCAGTTTAGGCTCCGCTCTGAACTATGGCTACACCTTC

d_gene: TRBD1
abundance: .
v_gene: TRBV4-3
j_gene: TRBJ1-1
CDR3aa: CASSQDRMTEAFF
CDR3nt: TGCGCCAGCAGCCAGGACAGGATGACTGAAGCTTTCTTT

d_gene: TRBD1
abundance: .
v_gene: TRBV28
j_gene: TRBJ2-3
CDR3aa: CASTDRGPDTQYF
CDR3nt: TGTGCCAGCACGGACAGGGGGCCAGATACGCAGTATTTT

d_gene: TRBD1
abundance: .
v_gene: TRBV9
j_gene: TRBJ1-1
CDR3aa: CASSVDLGQGNTEAFF
CDR3nt: TGTGCCAGCAGCGTAGATTTAGGACAGGGGAACACTGAAGCTTTCTTT

d_gene: .
abundance: .
v_gene: TRBV28
j_gene: TRBJ1-5
CDR3aa: CASSFVEEYQPQHF
CDR3nt: TGTGCCAGCAGTTTCGTCGAGGAGTATCAGCCCCAGCATTTT

d_gene: .
abundance: .
v_gene: TRBV28
j_gene: TRBJ2-3
CDR3aa: CASSLSGSGYF
CDR3nt: TGTGCCAGCAGTTTAAGTGGGAGTGGGTATTTT